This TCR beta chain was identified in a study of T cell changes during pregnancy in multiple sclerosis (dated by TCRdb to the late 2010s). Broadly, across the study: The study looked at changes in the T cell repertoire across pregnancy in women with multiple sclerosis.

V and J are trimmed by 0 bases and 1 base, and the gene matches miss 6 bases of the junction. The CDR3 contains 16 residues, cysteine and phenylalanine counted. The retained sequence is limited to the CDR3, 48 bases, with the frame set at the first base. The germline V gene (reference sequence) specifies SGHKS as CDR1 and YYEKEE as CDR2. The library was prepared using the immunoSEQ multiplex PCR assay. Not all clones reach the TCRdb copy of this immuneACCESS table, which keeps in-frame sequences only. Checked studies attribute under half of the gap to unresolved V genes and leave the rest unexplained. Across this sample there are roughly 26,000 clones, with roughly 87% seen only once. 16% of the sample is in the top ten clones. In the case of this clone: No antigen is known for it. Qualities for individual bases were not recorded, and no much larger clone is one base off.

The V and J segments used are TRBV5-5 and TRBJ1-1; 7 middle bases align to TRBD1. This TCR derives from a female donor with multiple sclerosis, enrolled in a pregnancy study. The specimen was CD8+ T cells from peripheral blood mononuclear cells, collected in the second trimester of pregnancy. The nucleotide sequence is TGTGCCAGCAGCTTGGCCCGGGACAGTGCGAACACTGAAGCTTTCTTT. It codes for CASSLARDSANTEAFF. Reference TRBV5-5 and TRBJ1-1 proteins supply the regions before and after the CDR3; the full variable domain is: DAGVTQSPTHLIKTRGQQVTLRCSPISGHKSVSWYQQVLGQGPQFIFQYYEKEERGRGNFPDRFSARQFPNYSSELNVNALLLGDSALYLCASSLARDSANTEAFFGQGTRLTVV.